This T cell receptor beta chain was found in a study of tumor and adjacent non-tumor tissue in lung cancer. Study information: The patients, 10 to 11 men and about five women, were roughly 31 to 80 with stage I to III disease.

This sample's RNA came from whole unsorted tissue. TCRbeta libraries were built with three rounds of nested PCR, modified from ARM-PCR. TCRdb recomputed calls from the multiplex PCR reads with MiXCR, one row per CDR3 protein. Of about 80,000 distinct CDR3 sequences listed, just under 75% are singletons. Sequencing was done on a sample of lung tumor tissue. This clonotype was sampled from a woman between 40 and 55 years old with non-small cell lung cancer.

In DNA, the CDR3 is TGCAGCGTTGAAGTTTCGGGAGCCCTAAACAATGAGCAGTTCTTC. Translated, it gives CSVEVSGALNNEQFF. V is TRBV29-1 and J is TRBJ2-1, with a possible D match to TRBD2 (6 bases). The V gene's germline CDR1 is SQVTM and CDR2 ANQGSEA. This CDR3 contains 15 residues. V was shortened by 1 base and J by 5 bases, with 15 bases between the two germline ends.